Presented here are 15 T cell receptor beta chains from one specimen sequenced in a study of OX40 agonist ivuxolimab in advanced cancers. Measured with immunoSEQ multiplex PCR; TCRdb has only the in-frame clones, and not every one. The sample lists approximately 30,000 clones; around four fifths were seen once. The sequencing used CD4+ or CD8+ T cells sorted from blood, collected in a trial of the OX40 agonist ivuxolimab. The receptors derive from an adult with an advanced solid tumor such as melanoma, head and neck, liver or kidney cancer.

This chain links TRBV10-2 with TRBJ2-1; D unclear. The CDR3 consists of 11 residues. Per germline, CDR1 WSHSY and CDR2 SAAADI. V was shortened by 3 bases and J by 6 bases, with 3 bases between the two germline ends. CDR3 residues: CASSEGNEQFF. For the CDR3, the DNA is TGCGCCAGCAGTGAAGGCAATGAGCAGTTCTTC.

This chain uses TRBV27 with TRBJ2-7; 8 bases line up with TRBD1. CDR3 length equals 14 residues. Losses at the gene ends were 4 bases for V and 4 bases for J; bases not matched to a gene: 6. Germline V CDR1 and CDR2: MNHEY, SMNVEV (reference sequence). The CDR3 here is CASSYGQGGYEQYF. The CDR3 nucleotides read TGTGCCAGCAGTTACGGACAGGGCGGGTACGAGCAGTACTTC.

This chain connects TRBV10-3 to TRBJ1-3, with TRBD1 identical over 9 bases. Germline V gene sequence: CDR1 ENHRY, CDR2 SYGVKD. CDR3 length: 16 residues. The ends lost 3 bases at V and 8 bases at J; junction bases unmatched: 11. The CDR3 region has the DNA TGTGCCATCAGTGAATTGACAGGGGGACTCGGAGACACCATATATTTT. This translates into CAISELTGGLGDTIYF.

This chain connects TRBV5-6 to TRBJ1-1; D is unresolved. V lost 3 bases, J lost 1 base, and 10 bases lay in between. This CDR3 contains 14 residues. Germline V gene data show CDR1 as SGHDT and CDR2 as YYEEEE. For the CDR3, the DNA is TGTGCCAGCAGCTGGGGAACGGGGAACACTGAAGCTTTCTTT. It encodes CASSWGTGNTEAFF.

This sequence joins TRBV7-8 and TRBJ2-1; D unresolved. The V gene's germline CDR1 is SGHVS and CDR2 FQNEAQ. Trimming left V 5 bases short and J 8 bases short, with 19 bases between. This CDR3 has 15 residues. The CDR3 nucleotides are TGTGCCAGCAGCCCCCTGGCGGCGGTTTCGGATGAGCAGTTCTTC. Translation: CASSPLAAVSDEQFF.

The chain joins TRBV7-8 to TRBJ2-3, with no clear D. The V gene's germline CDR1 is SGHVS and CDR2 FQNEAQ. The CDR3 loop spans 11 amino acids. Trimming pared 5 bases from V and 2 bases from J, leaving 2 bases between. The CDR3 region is CASSITDTQYF. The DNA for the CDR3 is TGTGCCAGCAGCATCACAGATACGCAGTATTTT.

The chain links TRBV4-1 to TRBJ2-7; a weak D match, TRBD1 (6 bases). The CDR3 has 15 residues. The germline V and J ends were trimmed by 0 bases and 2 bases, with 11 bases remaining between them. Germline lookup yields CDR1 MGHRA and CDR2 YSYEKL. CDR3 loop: CASSQDRGTPYEQYF. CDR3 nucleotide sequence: TGCGCCAGCAGCCAAGATAGGGGGACCCCCTACGAGCAGTACTTC.

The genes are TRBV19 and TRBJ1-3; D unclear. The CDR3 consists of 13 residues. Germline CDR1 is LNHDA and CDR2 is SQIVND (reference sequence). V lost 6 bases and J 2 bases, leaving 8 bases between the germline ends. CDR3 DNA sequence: TGTGCCAGTAGCTTTGGACCTGGAAACACCATATATTTT. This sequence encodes CASSFGPGNTIYF.

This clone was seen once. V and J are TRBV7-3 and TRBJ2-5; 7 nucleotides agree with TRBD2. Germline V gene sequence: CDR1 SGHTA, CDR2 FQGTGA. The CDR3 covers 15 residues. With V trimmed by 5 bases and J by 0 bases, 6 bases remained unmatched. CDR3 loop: CASSNGLGNQETQYF. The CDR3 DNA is TGTGCCAGCAGCAACGGACTAGGAAACCAAGAGACCCAGTACTTC.

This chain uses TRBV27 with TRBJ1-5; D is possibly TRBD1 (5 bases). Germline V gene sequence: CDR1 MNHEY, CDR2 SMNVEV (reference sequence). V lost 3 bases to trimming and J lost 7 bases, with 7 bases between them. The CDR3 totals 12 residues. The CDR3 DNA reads TGTGCCAGCAGTTTTTCAGGGCAGCCCCAGCATTTT. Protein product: CASSFSGQPQHF.

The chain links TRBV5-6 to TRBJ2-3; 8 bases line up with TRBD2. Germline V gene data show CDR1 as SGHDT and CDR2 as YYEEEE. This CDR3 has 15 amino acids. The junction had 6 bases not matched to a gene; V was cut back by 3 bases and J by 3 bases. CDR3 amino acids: CASSYRLASTDTQYF. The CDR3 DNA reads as TGTGCCAGCAGCTATCGACTAGCGAGTACAGATACGCAGTATTTT.

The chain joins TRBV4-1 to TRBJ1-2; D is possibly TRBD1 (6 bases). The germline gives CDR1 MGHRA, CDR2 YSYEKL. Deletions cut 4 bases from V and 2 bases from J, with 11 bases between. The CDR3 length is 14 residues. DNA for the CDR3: TGCGCCAGCAGCCCCCGAGGGGGGAACTATGGCTACACCTTC. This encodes CASSPRGGNYGYTF.

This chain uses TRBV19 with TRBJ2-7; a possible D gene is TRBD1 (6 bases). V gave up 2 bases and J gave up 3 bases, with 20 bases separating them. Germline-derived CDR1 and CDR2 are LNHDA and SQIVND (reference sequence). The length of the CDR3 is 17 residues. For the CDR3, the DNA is TGTGCCAGTAGTATATTATACCAGGGCCAGGGGCGCTACGAGCAGTACTTC. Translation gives CASSILYQGQGRYEQYF.

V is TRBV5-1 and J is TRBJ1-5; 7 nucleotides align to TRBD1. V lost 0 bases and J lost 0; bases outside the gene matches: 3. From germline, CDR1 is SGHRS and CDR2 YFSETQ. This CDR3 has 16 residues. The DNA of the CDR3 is TGCGCCAGCAGCTTGGGGGACAGCTATAGCAATCAGCCCCAGCATTTT. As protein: CASSLGDSYSNQPQHF.

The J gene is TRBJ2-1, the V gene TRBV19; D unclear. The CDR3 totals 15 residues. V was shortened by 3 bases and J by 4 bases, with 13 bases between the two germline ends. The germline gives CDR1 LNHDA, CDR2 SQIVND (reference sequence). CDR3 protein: CASSILSLGYNEQFF. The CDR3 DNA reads TGTGCCAGTAGTATTCTGTCGCTGGGGTACAATGAGCAGTTCTTC.